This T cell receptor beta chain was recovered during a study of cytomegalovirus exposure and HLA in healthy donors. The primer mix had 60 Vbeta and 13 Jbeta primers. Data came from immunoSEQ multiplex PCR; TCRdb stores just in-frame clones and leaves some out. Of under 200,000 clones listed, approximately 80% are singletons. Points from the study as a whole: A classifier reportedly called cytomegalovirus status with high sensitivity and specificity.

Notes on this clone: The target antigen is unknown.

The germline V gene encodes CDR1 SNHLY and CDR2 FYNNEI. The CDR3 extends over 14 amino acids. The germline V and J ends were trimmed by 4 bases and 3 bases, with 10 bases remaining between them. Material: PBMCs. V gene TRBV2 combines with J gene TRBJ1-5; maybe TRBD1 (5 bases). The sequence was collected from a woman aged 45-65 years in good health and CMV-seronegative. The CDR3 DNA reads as TGTGCCAGCAGTGGAGACAGAGCCAATCAGCCCCAGCATTTT. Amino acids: CASSGDRANQPQHF.